The 9 T cell receptor beta chains presented below share a single source sample, sequenced in a study of blood T cell repertoires in COVID-19. The assay was immunoSEQ multiplex PCR, and TCRdb's table has in-frame clones only and misses some. The table has a few hundred thousand clones, 89% seen once. The sequenced material came from peripheral blood. These receptors were collected from a woman in her thirties with COVID-19, enrolled during active disease.

This clone was seen a single time. The chain recombines TRBV5-5 with TRBJ2-7; weak D call: TRBD2 (6 bases). The CDR3 loop spans 15 amino acids. Germline values: CDR1 SGHKS, CDR2 YYEKEE (reference sequence). V was cut by 1 base and J by 2 bases, with 13 bases left in between. CDR3 nucleotide sequence: TGTGCCAGCAGCTTGAATGGAGGGTTAACCTACGAGCAGTACTTC. Its translation: CASSLNGGLTYEQYF.

The V call is TRBV27, the J call TRBJ2-5, with D possibly TRBD2 on 6 matching bases. With 5 bases removed from V and 6 bases from J, the gap between germline ends came to 25 bases. This CDR3 comprises 17 residues. CDR1 is MNHEY and CDR2 is SMNVEV in the germline V gene (reference sequence). For the CDR3, the DNA is TGTGCCAGCAGTCCCAGTCCTGGTTACCCGGAGGGGCAGACCCAGTACTTC. Its translation: CASSPSPGYPEGQTQYF.

The chain employs TRBV7-9 and TRBJ2-4, with 11 bases aligning to TRBD1. This CDR3 comprises 18 residues. After removal of 5 bases from V and 0 bases from J, the junction contained 9 bases not matched to a gene. The germline CDR1 and CDR2 sequences are SEHNR and FQNEAQ (reference sequence). CDR3 in amino acids: CASSGQGASGLAKNIQYF. The DNA of the CDR3 is TGTGCCAGCAGCGGACAGGGGGCTAGCGGCCTAGCCAAAAACATTCAGTACTTC. Using reference TRBV7-9 and TRBJ2-4 for the parts outside the CDR3, the full variable domain is DTGVSQNPRHKITKRGQNVTFRCDPISEHNRLYWYRQTLGQGPEFLTYFQNEAQLEKSRLLSDRFSAERPKGSFSTLEIQRTEQGDSAMYLCASSGQGASGLAKNIQYFGAGTRLSVL.

V usage is TRBV28 and J usage is TRBJ2-3; TRBD1 aligns across 7 bases. Germline CDR1 reads MDHEN; CDR2 reads SYDVKM. CDR3 length equals 12 residues. The J segment lost 4 bases and the V segment lost 6 bases, leaving 1 base of the junction unmatched. The CDR3 coding sequence is TGTGCCAGCAGGACAGGGTCAGATACGCAGTATTTT. Translation gives CASRTGSDTQYF.

V is TRBV14 and J is TRBJ2-6, with a possible D match to TRBD2 (6 bases). CDR1 and CDR2 from the germline V gene are SGHDN and FVKESK. This CDR3 is built from 14 residues. V was pared by 1 base and J by 11 bases, with 12 bases between. In nucleotides, the CDR3 is TGTGCCAGCAGCCAAGCCGGGAGCGCTTACGTCCTGACTTTC. This encodes CASSQAGSAYVLTF. The full variable domain, rest sourced from reference TRBV14 and TRBJ2-6, is EAGVTQFPSHSVIEKGQTVTLRCDPISGHDNLYWYRRVMGKEIKFLLHFVKESKQDESGMPNNRFLAERTGGTYSTLKVQPAELEDSGVYFCASSQAGSAYVLTFGAGSRLTVL.

V is TRBV5-1 and J is TRBJ2-7; weak D call: TRBD1 (6 bases). Germline assignment: CDR1 SGHRS and CDR2 YFSETQ. V was shortened by 4 bases and J by 11 bases, with 22 bases between the two germline ends. CDR3 size: 14 residues. CDR3 sequence: CASSPEGQLGPKYF. The CDR3 DNA reads TGCGCCAGCAGCCCGGAAGGACAGTTGGGCCCTAAGTACTTC.

The rearrangement links TRBV3-1 (or the pseudogene TRBV3-2) to TRBJ2-2; 12 bases are a match to TRBD2. With V trimmed by 10 bases and J by 2 bases, 8 bases remained unmatched. Germline V CDR1 and CDR2: LGHDT, YNNKEL (reference sequence). This CDR3 is 16 amino acids long. The DNA of the CDR3 is TGTGCCACCACGACTAGCGGGGGCCCCAACACCGGGGAGCTGTTTTTT. Translated, it gives CATTTSGGPNTGELFF.

The gene calls are TRBV30 and TRBJ2-3, with TRBD1 matching over 7 bases. The trim removed 2 bases at V and 2 bases at J, leaving 7 bases unmatched. This CDR3 is 15 amino acids long. The V gene's germline CDR1 is GTSNPN and CDR2 SVGIG (reference sequence). CDR3 region: CAWSRGGSYTDTQYF. CDR3 sequence (DNA): TGTGCCTGGAGTCGAGGGGGCTCTTACACAGATACGCAGTATTTT.

This chain uses TRBV18 with TRBJ2-5; 10 bases agree with TRBD1. Looked up from germline, CDR1 is KGHSH and CDR2 is LQKENI. Germline trimming cut 5 bases from V and 5 bases from J; bases unmatched to any gene: 11. The CDR3 consists of 16 residues. The CDR3 DNA sequence: TGTGCCAGCTCATTCTGGCCCGGGACAGGGGTCGAGACCCAGTACTTC. Its protein product is CASSFWPGTGVETQYF. Together with reference TRBV18 and TRBJ2-5, the CDR3 gives the full variable domain: NAGVMQNPRHLVRRRGQEARLRCSPMKGHSHVYWYRQLPEEGLKFMVYLQKENIIDESGMPKERFSAEFPKEGPSILRIQQVVRGDSAAYFCASSFWPGTGVETQYFGPGTRLLVL.